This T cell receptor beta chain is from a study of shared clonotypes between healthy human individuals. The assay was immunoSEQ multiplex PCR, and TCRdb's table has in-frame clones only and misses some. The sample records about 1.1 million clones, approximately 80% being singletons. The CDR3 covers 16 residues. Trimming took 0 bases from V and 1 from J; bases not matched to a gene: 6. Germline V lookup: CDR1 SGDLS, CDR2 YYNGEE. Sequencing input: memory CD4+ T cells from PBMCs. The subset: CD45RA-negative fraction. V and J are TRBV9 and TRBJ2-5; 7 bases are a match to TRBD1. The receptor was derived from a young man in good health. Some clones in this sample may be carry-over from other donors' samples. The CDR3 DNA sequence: TGTGCCAGCAGCGTAGAGGGCAGGGGGTTCCAAGAGACCCAGTACTTC. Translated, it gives CASSVEGRGFQETQYF.